This is a list of T cell receptor beta chains from one sample in a study of blood T cell repertoires in COVID-19. Assay used: immunoSEQ multiplex PCR; TCRdb lists only in-frame clones, some missing. Of 250,000 to 300,000 clones detected, 88% appear once; the ten largest clones hold around 1%. Sequencing was carried out using PBMCs or T cells enriched from blood (not recorded which). These receptors came from a woman aged 25 to 45 who had recovered from COVID-19. Each CDR3 is given with its conserved first and last residue. A D gene is named only where the DNA matches it firmly.

TRBV19	TRBJ1-1	-	TGTGCCAGTAGTATAACAGGGAGGAACACTGAAGCTTTCTTT	CASSITGRNTEAFF
TRBV27	TRBJ2-1	TRBD2	TGTGCCAGCAGTTTATCCGTAGCGGGAATGGGCAATGAGCAGTTCTTC	CASSLSVAGMGNEQFF
TRBV6-2/TRBV6-3	TRBJ2-5	TRBD1	TGTGCCAGCAGTTATCGGGGACAGCAAGAGACCCAGTACTTC	CASSYRGQQETQYF
TRBV27	TRBJ1-1	-	TGTGCCAGCAGTTTAATTCTGGGGGGGGAAGCTTTCTTT	CASSLILGGEAFF
TRBV28	TRBJ2-7	TRBD2	TGTGCCAGCAGCTCAATCCTTAGCGGGAGAGCTAAGTACGAGCAGTACTTC	CASSSILSGRAKYEQYF
TRBV14	TRBJ1-1	-	TGTGCCAGCAGCCAAGGCCTGCAGGGCACTGAAGCTTTCTTT	CASSQGLQGTEAFF
TRBV4-3	TRBJ1-2	TRBD1	TGCGCCAGCAGCCAAGATGGGACAGGGGTCGGCTACACCTTC	CASSQDGTGVGYTF
TRBV4-1	TRBJ2-7	-	TGCGCCAGCAGCCAAGATGGCTCGAAGTATAAGTACGAGCAGTACTTC	CASSQDGSKYKYEQYF
TRBV2	TRBJ1-2	-	TGTGCCAGCAGTGAAGCGCCCGGGGATGACTATGGCTACACCTTC	CASSEAPGDDYGYTF
TRBV19	TRBJ1-1	-	TGTGCCAGTAGTATAGGACAGAGCACTGAAGCTTTCTTT	CASSIGQSTEAFF
TRBV19	TRBJ2-7	TRBD1	TGTGCCAGTAGTGTCTCCGGGACAGGGACCTACGAGCAGTACTTC	CASSVSGTGTYEQYF
TRBV7-7	TRBJ2-2	-	TGTGCTAGCAGCCCTCATCTAGGTTCGAACACCGGGGAGCTGTTTTTT	CASSPHLGSNTGELFF